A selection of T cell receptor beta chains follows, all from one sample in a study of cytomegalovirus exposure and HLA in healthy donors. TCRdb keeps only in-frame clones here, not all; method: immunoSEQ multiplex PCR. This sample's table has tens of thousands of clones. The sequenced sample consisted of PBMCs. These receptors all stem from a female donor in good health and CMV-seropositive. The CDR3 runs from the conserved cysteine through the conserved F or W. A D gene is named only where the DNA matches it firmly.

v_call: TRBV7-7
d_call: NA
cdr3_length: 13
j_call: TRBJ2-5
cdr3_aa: CASSFGGGETQYF
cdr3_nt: TGTGCTAGCAGCTTTGGGGGAGGCGAGACCCAGTACTTC

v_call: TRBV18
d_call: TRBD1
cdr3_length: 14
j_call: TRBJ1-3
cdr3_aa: CASSPPGQGNTIYF
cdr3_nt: TGTGCCAGCTCACCACCGGGACAGGGTAACACCATATATTTT

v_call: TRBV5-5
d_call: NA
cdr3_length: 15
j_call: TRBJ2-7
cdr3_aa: CASSIGTKSSYEQYF
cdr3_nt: TGTGCCAGCAGCATCGGGACAAAGAGCTCCTACGAGCAGTACTTC

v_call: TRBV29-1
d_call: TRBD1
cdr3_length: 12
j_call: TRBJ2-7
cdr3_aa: CSTTGTGGRQYF
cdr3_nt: TGCAGCACCACCGGGACAGGGGGTCGGCAGTACTTC

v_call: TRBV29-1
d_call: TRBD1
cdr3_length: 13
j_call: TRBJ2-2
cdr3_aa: CSARQGRDGELFF
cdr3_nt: TGCAGCGCCAGACAGGGGCGAGACGGGGAGCTGTTTTTT

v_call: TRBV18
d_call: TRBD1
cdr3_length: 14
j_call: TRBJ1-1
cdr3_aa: CASTWDRKNTEAFF
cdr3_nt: TGTGCCAGCACATGGGACAGAAAGAACACTGAAGCTTTCTTT

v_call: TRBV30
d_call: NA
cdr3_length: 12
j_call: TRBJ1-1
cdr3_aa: CAWRGLDTQAFF
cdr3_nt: TGTGCCTGGAGGGGGCTCGATACTCAAGCTTTCTTT

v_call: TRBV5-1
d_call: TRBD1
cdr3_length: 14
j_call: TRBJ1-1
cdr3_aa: CASSQQGGNTEAFF
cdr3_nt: TGCGCCAGCAGTCAGCAGGGGGGGAACACTGAAGCTTTCTTT

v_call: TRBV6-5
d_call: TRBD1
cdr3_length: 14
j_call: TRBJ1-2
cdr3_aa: CASTDRGGEYGYTF
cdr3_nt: TGTGCCAGCACAGACAGGGGCGGTGAATATGGCTACACCTTC

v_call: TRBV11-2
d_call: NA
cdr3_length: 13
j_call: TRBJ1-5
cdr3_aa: CASSLGPNQPQHF
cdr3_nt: TGTGCCAGCAGCTTGGGCCCCAATCAGCCCCAGCATTTT

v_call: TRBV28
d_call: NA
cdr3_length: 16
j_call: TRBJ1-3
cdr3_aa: CASIGGLVTSGNTIYF
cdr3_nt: TGTGCCAGCATAGGGGGATTAGTGACCTCTGGAAACACCATATATTTT

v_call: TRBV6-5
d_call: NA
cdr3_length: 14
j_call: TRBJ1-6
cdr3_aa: CASSYSKGQSPLHF
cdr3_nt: TGTGCCAGCAGTTACTCGAAGGGGCAGTCACCCCTCCACTTT

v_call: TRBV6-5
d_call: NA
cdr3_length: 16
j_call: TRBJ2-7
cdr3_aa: CASSYYAGSRFYEQYF
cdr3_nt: TGTGCCAGCAGTTACTATGCAGGGTCCAGGTTCTACGAGCAGTACTTC

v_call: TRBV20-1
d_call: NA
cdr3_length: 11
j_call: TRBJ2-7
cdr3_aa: CSGGLTYEQYF
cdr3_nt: TGCAGTGGCGGGCTAACCTACGAGCAGTACTTC

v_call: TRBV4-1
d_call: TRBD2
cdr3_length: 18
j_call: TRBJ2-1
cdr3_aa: CASSVPGTSGRVGNEQFF
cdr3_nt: TGCGCCAGCAGCGTCCCCGGGACTAGCGGGAGGGTTGGCAATGAGCAGTTCTTC

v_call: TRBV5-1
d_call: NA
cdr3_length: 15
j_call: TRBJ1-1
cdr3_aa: CASSLFAGRNTEAFF
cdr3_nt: TGCGCCAGCAGCTTGTTTGCAGGTCGGAACACTGAAGCTTTCTTT

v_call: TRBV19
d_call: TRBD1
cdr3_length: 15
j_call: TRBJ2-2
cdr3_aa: CASSIGQGPTGELFF
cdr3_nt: TGTGCCAGTAGTATAGGACAGGGACCCACCGGGGAGCTGTTTTTT

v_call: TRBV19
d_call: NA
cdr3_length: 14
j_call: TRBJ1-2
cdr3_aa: CASSSLTANYGYTF
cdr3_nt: TGTGCCAGTAGTTCTCTGACAGCTAACTATGGCTACACCTTC

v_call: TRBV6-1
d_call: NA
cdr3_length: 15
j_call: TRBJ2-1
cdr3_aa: CASSWGAAQGNEQFF
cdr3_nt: TGTGCCAGCAGCTGGGGCGCAGCGCAAGGCAATGAGCAGTTCTTC

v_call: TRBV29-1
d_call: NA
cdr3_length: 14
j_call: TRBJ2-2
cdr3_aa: CSVAPQGNTGELFF
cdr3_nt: TGCAGCGTTGCCCCCCAGGGAAACACCGGGGAGCTGTTTTTT

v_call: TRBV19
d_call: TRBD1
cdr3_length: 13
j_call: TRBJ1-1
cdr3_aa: CASSKLQGVEAFF
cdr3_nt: TGTGCCAGTAGTAAATTGCAGGGGGTTGAAGCTTTCTTT

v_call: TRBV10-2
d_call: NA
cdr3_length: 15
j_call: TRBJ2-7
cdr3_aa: CASSERRGGVYEQYF
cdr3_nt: TGCGCCAGCAGTGAAAGGCGGGGCGGGGTCTACGAGCAGTACTTC

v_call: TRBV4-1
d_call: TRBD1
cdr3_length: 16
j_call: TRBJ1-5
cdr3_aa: CASSQGGTGGNQHQHF
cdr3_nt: TGCGCCAGCAGCCAAGGGGGGACAGGTGGAAATCAGCACCAGCATTTT

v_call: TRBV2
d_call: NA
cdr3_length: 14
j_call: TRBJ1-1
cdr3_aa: CASNLQGPNTEAFF
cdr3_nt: TGTGCCAGCAACCTACAGGGTCCTAACACTGAAGCTTTCTTT

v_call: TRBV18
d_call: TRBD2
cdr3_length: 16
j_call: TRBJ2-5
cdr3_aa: CASSRRLAGDQETQYF
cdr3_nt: TGTGCCAGCTCACGCAGACTAGCGGGGGACCAAGAGACCCAGTACTTC